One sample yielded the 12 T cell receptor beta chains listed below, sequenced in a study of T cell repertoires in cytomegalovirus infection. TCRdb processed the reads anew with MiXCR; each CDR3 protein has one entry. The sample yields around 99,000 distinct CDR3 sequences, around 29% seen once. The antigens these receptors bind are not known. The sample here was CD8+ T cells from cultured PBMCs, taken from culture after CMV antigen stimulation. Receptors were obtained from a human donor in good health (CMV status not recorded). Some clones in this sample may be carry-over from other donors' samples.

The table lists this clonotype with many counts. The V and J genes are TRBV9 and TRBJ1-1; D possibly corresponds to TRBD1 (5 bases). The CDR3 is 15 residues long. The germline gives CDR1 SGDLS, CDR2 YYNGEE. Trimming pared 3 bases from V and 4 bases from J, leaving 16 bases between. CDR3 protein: CASSGRDDPSTEAFF. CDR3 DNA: TGTGCCAGCAGCGGACGGGACGACCCTAGCACTGAAGCTTTCTTT.

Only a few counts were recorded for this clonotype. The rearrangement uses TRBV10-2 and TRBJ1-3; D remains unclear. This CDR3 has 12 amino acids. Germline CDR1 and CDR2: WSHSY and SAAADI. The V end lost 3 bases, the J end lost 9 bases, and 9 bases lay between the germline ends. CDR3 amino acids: CASSDSRATIYF. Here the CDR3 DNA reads TGCGCCAGCAGTGATTCAAGAGCCACCATATATTTT.

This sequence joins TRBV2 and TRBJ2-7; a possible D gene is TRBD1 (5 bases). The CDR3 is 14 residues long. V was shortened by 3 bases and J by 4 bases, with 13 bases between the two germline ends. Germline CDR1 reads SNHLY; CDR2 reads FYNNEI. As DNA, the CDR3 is TGTGCCAGCAGTGAGGGGCTTTCCAAATACGAGCAGTACTTC. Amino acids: CASSEGLSKYEQYF.

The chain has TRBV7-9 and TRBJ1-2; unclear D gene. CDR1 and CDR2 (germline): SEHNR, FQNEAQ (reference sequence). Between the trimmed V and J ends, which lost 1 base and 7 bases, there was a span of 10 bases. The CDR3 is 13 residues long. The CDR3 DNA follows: TGTGCCAGCAGCTTAGTTGGGGTTCTTGGCTACACCTTC. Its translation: CASSLVGVLGYTF.

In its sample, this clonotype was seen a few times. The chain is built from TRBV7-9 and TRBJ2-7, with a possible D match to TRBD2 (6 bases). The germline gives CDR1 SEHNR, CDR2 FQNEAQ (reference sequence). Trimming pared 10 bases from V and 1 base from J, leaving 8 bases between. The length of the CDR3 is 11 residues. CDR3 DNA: TGTGCCACGGGGGATTCCTACGAGCAGTACTTC. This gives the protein CATGDSYEQYF.

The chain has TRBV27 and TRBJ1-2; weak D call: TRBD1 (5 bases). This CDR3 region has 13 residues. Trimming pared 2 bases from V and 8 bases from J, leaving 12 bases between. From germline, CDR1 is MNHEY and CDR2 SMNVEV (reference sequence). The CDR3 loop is CASSLAQGDGYTF. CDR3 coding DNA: TGTGCCAGCAGTTTAGCTCAAGGGGACGGCTACACCTTC.

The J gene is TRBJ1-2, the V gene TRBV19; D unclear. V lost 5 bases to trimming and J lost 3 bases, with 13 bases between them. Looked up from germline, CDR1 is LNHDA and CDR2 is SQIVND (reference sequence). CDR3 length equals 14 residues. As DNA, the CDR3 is TGTGCCAGTAGTTTTGGACCCGGGGACTATGGCTACACCTTC. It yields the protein CASSFGPGDYGYTF.

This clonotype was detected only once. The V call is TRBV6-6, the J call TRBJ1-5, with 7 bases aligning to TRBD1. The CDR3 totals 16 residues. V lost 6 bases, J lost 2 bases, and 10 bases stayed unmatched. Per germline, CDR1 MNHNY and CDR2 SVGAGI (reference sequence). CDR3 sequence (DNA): TGTGCCAGCAGGCCCTACGGACAGGACCGCAATCAGCCCCAGCATTTT. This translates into CASRPYGQDRNQPQHF.

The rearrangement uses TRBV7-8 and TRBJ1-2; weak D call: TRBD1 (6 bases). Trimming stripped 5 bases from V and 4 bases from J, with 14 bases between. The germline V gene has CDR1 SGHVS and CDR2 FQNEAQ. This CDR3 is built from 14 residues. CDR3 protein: CASSVGGRGYGYTF. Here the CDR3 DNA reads TGTGCCAGCAGCGTGGGGGGCAGGGGCTATGGCTACACCTTC.

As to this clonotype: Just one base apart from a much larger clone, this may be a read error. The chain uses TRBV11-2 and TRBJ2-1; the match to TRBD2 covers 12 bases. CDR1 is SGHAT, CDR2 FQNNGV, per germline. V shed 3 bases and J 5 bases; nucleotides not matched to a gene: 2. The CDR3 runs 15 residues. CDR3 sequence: CASSFGLAGNNEQFF. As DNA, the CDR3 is TGTGCCAGCAGCTTCGGACTAGCGGGGAACAATGAGCAGTTCTTC. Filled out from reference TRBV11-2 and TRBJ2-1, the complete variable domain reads EAGVAQSPRYKIIEKRQSVAFWCNPISGHATLYWYQQILGQGPKLLIQFQNNGVVDDSQLPKDRFSAERLKGVDSTLKIQPAKLEDSAVYLCASSFGLAGNNEQFFGPGTRLTVL.

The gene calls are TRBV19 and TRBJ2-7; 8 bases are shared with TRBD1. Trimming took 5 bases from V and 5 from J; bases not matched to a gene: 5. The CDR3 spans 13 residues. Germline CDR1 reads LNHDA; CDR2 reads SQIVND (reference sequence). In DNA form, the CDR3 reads TGTGCCAGTAGTGAGACAGGGGTCCACGAGCAGTACTTC. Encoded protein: CASSETGVHEQYF.

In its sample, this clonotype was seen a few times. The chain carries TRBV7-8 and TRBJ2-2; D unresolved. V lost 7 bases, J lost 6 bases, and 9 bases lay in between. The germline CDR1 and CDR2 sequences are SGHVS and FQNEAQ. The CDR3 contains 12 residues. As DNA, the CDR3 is TGTGCCAGCACTCCCGGATCCGGGGAGCTGTTTTTT. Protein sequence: CASTPGSGELFF.